This is a list of T cell receptor beta chains from one sample in a study of blood T cells in healthy people across ages. MiXCR, run by TCRdb on the 5' RACE reads, gives a single entry per CDR3 protein. The table includes some 1,500,000 distinct CDR3 sequences, approximately 43% detected once. Sequencing used blood. The source is a woman under 30 in good health. Each CDR3 is given with its conserved first and last residue. The order of the fields is V gene, CDR3 length, D gene, J gene, clone size, CDR3 protein, CDR3 DNA. A D gene is named only where the DNA matches it firmly. Only some rows state a clone size, as once, few, many or a class for expanded clones.

v_gene: TRBV11-2
len: 15
d_gene: .
j_gene: TRBJ2-1
abundance: .
CDR3aa: CASSFLATLYNEQFF
CDR3nt: TGTGCCAGCAGCTTCCTAGCGACCCTTTACAATGAGCAGTTCTTC

v_gene: TRBV20-1
len: 12
d_gene: TRBD2
j_gene: TRBJ2-5
abundance: .
CDR3aa: CSALRGGETQYF
CDR3nt: TGCAGTGCCTTAAGGGGAGGGGAGACCCAGTACTTC

v_gene: TRBV6-1
len: 15
d_gene: .
j_gene: TRBJ1-1
abundance: .
CDR3aa: CASKGEWERYTEAFF
CDR3nt: TGTGCCAGCAAGGGGGAATGGGAGAGGTACACTGAAGCTTTCTTT

v_gene: TRBV5-1
len: 18
d_gene: .
j_gene: TRBJ2-4
abundance: .
CDR3aa: CASSLAESSRGTKNIQYF
CDR3nt: TGCGCCAGCAGCTTAGCCGAGTCGAGCCGGGGAACCAAAAACATTCAGTACTTC

v_gene: TRBV10-3
len: 13
d_gene: .
j_gene: TRBJ2-1
abundance: .
CDR3aa: CAISERSGNEQFF
CDR3nt: TGTGCCATCAGTGAACGGAGCGGAAATGAGCAGTTCTTC

v_gene: TRBV2
len: 10
d_gene: .
j_gene: TRBJ2-1
abundance: .
CDR3aa: CASSVHEQFF
CDR3nt: TGTGCCAGCAGTGTTCATGAGCAGTTCTTC

v_gene: TRBV5-1
len: 12
d_gene: .
j_gene: TRBJ2-1
abundance: .
CDR3aa: CASSSTVDEQFF
CDR3nt: TGCGCCAGCAGCTCGACGGTCGACGAGCAGTTCTTC

v_gene: TRBV29-1
len: 14
d_gene: TRBD2
j_gene: TRBJ2-5
abundance: .
CDR3aa: CSVVSGTSGNEQYF
CDR3nt: TGCAGCGTTGTGTCTGGGACTAGCGGCAATGAGCAGTACTTC

v_gene: TRBV7-6
len: 16
d_gene: .
j_gene: TRBJ2-1
abundance: .
CDR3aa: CASSPETVGTYNEQFF
CDR3nt: TGTGCCAGCAGCCCGGAAACGGTAGGGACTTACAATGAGCAGTTCTTC

v_gene: TRBV3-1
len: 16
d_gene: TRBD1
j_gene: TRBJ1-2
abundance: .
CDR3aa: CASSQGRGTGTMGYTF
CDR3nt: TGTGCCAGCAGCCAGGGGCGCGGGACAGGGACTATGGGCTACACCTTC

v_gene: TRBV6-5
len: 15
d_gene: TRBD2
j_gene: TRBJ2-5
abundance: once
CDR3aa: CASSSGLADYNEQYF
CDR3nt: TGTGCCAGCAGTTCGGGACTAGCGGACTACAATGAGCAGTACTTC

v_gene: TRBV20-1
len: 13
d_gene: .
j_gene: TRBJ2-7
abundance: few
CDR3aa: CSARGGTYHEQYF
CDR3nt: TGCAGTGCTAGAGGGGGGACGTACCACGAGCAGTACTTC

v_gene: TRBV7-9
len: 13
d_gene: .
j_gene: TRBJ2-3
abundance: few
CDR3aa: CASRKGLTDTQYF
CDR3nt: TGTGCCAGCAGGAAGGGGTTGACAGATACGCAGTATTTT